The 21 T cell receptor beta chains below were found in one sample sequenced in a study of cytomegalovirus exposure and HLA in healthy donors. The PCR made use of 60 Vbeta and 13 Jbeta primers. Assay used: immunoSEQ multiplex PCR; TCRdb lists only in-frame clones, some missing. The sample consists of under 150,000 clones, 55% to 85% of them appearing once. Material for sequencing was PBMCs. These receptors came from a man aged 40-49 years in good health and CMV-seronegative.

This sequence joins TRBV11-2 and TRBJ1-6, with no clear D. The V gene's germline CDR1 is SGHAT and CDR2 FQNNGV. V lost 2 bases to trimming and J lost 2 bases, with 4 bases between them. This CDR3 spans 14 amino acids. This chain's CDR3 is CASSLPAYNSPLHF. In nucleotides, the CDR3 is TGTGCCAGCAGCTTACCGGCCTATAATTCACCCCTCCACTTT.

The rearrangement uses TRBV5-6 and TRBJ1-2, with 11 bases fitting TRBD1. This CDR3 has 15 residues. J gave up 4 bases and V 5 bases, and 7 bases lay outside the gene matches. Germline lookup yields CDR1 SGHDT and CDR2 YYEEEE. Here the CDR3 DNA reads TGTGCCAGCAGATTCGGACAGGGGGCCCTCTATGGCTACACCTTC. Translated: CASRFGQGALYGYTF.

The CDR3, as DNA: TGTGCCACCAGTTCCCGATCCGGTCTATCCTACGAGCAGTACTTC. Residues: CATSSRSGLSYEQYF. The rearrangement links TRBV15 to TRBJ2-7; D gene ambiguous. This CDR3 comprises 15 residues. Germline CDR1 LNHNV, CDR2 YYDKDF (reference sequence). V shed 6 bases and J shed 1 base, with 16 bases lying between them.

The chain's CDR3 is CASSQVAGGPLDTQYF. CDR3 nucleotides: TGTGCCAGCAGTCAAGTAGCGGGAGGGCCTCTGGATACGCAGTATTTT. J is TRBJ2-3 and V is TRBV28, with 11 bases that match TRBD2. Germline loops: CDR1 MDHEN, CDR2 SYDVKM. The trim removed 5 bases at V and 6 bases at J, leaving 10 bases unmatched. This CDR3 spans 16 amino acids.

This chain uses TRBV6-1 with TRBJ1-6; 7 bases agree with TRBD1. V shed 4 bases, J shed 11 bases, and the junction held 17 bases outside the gene matches. The CDR3 is 17 amino acids. CDR1 MNHNS and CDR2 SASEGT come from the germline V gene. The CDR3 reads CASSAPKAGTAEPPLHF. DNA of the CDR3: TGTGCCAGCAGTGCTCCGAAGGCCGGGACAGCGGAGCCACCCCTCCACTTT.

In this sample, this clone turned up a few times. The chain has TRBV19 and TRBJ1-5, with 12 nucleotides matching TRBD1. CDR3 length equals 18 residues. Germline V gives CDR1 LNHDA, CDR2 SQIVND (reference sequence). V was pared by 7 bases and J by 0 bases, with 10 bases of the junction left unmatched. The CDR3 DNA follows: TGTGCCAGTACCCTAGGGACAGGGGGCCGGTATAGCAATCAGCCCCAGCATTTT. Translation: CASTLGTGGRYSNQPQHF.

This chain links TRBV6-4 with TRBJ1-2; 8 nucleotides align to TRBD1. In germline, CDR1 is MRHNA, CDR2 SNTAGT. V lost 5 bases to trimming and J lost 0 bases; unmatched junction nucleotides: 5. The CDR3 loop spans 15 amino acids. The CDR3 reads CASSSGTGPNYGYTF. In DNA form, the CDR3 reads TGTGCCAGCAGTTCCGGGACAGGCCCTAACTATGGCTACACCTTC.

The table lists this clone with a count of one. The chain couples TRBV7-9 to TRBJ2-1; D may be TRBD2 (6 bases). The ends were cut back, 3 bases at V and 6 bases at J, with 12 bases in the middle. This CDR3 region has 14 residues. CDR1 SEHNR and CDR2 FQNEAQ come from the germline V gene (reference sequence). The CDR3 is CASSFGGTLNEQFF. The CDR3 nucleotides read TGTGCCAGCAGCTTTGGAGGGACTCTCAATGAGCAGTTCTTC. Full variable domain (outside the CDR3, taken from reference TRBV7-9 and TRBJ2-1): DTGVSQNPRHKITKRGQNVTFRCDPISEHNRLYWYRQTLGQGPEFLTYFQNEAQLEKSRLLSDRFSAERPKGSFSTLEIQRTEQGDSAMYLCASSFGGTLNEQFFGPGTRLTVL.

V and J are TRBV29-1 and TRBJ1-1; D is undetermined. This CDR3 region has 14 residues. Germline V CDR1 and CDR2: SQVTM, ANQGSEA. Trimming cost V 3 bases and J 0 bases, with 11 bases left between them. Here the CDR3 reads CSVDGHTLNTEAFF. The CDR3 nucleotides are TGCAGCGTTGATGGGCACACTCTGAACACTGAAGCTTTCTTT.

The chain has TRBV9 and TRBJ1-5; no clear D gene. Germline CDR1 reads SGDLS; CDR2 reads YYNGEE. This CDR3 region has 13 residues. Trimming pared 0 bases from V and 5 bases from J, leaving 6 bases between. CDR3 loop: CASSVGADQPQHF. Written as DNA, the CDR3 is TGTGCCAGCAGCGTAGGAGCCGATCAGCCCCAGCATTTT.

The chain recombines TRBV13 with TRBJ1-3; TRBD1 matches 9 bases. CDR1 and CDR2 (germline): PRHDT, FYEKMQ (reference sequence). This CDR3 region has 16 residues. J gave up 4 bases and V 2 bases, and 6 bases lay outside the gene matches. The CDR3 loop is CASSLPRDRAGNTIYF. The CDR3 DNA is TGTGCCAGCAGCTTACCCCGGGACAGGGCCGGAAACACCATATATTTT.

The chain couples TRBV19 to TRBJ1-1; 7 bases agree with TRBD1. Germline CDR1 and CDR2: LNHDA and SQIVND (reference sequence). The J segment lost 7 bases and the V segment lost 5 bases, leaving 10 bases of the junction unmatched. The CDR3 sequence is 14 residues long. Here the CDR3 DNA reads TGTGCCAGTAGTCATACAGGGGAAGAGGGTGAAGCTTTCTTT. Its protein product is CASSHTGEEGEAFF.

The chain carries TRBV2 and TRBJ2-1, with TRBD1 matching 9 bases. Germline V gene data show CDR1 as SNHLY and CDR2 as FYNNEI. V was pared by 8 bases and J by 5 bases, with 10 bases of the junction left unmatched. CDR3 length: 15 amino acids. CDR3 in amino acids: CASHFPTGGHNEQFF. The CDR3 region has the DNA TGTGCCAGCCACTTCCCGACAGGGGGACACAATGAGCAGTTCTTC.

The chain joins TRBV9 to TRBJ2-7; no firm D call. V lost 2 bases to trimming and J lost 0 bases, with 6 bases between them. The CDR3 loop spans 13 amino acids. Germline loops: CDR1 SGDLS, CDR2 YYNGEE. CDR3: CASSVSDSYEQYF. The DNA of the CDR3 is TGTGCCAGCAGCGTCTCAGACTCCTACGAGCAGTACTTC.

The rearrangement joins TRBV18 to TRBJ2-7; tentative D call: TRBD1 (5 bases). V was pared by 2 bases and J by 6 bases, with 17 bases between. The CDR3 is made up of 15 amino acids. Looked up from germline, CDR1 is KGHSH and CDR2 is LQKENI. CDR3 protein: CASSPYLSDISEQYF. As DNA, the CDR3 is TGTGCCAGCTCACCATATTTATCGGACATTAGCGAGCAGTACTTC.

Written as DNA, the CDR3 is TGTGCCAGCAGTGGCGCAGCAGGTTCGGAGACCCAGTACTTC. This translates into CASSGAAGSETQYF. This chain joins TRBV25-1 and TRBJ2-5, with unresolved D. Per germline, CDR1 MGHDK and CDR2 SYGVNS. Trimming took off 4 bases at V and 5 bases at J, with 14 bases between the two ends. The CDR3 has 14 amino acids.

This chain joins TRBV10-1 and TRBJ2-5; D possibly corresponds to TRBD2 (6 bases). In germline, CDR1 is WNHNN, CDR2 SYGVQD (reference sequence). The CDR3 has 14 residues. Trimming took off 3 bases at V and 5 bases at J, with 13 bases between the two ends. CDR3 in amino acids: CASSDGGTSETQYF. The CDR3 region has the DNA TGCGCCAGCAGTGATGGGGGGACTTCGGAGACCCAGTACTTC.

This chain links TRBV15 with TRBJ1-1; TRBD1 is a possible D gene (5 bases). The CDR3 has 17 amino acids. V dropped 0 bases and J dropped 4 bases, with 18 bases sitting between them. CDR1 and CDR2 (germline): LNHNV, YYDKDF (reference sequence). CDR3 in amino acids: CATSRDRTGRMFTEAFF. CDR3 nucleotide sequence: TGTGCCACCAGCAGAGACCGAACAGGTAGGATGTTCACTGAAGCTTTCTTT.

V is TRBV6-1 and J is TRBJ1-1, with D maybe TRBD1 (5 bases). Trimming pared 5 bases from V and 1 base from J, leaving 8 bases between. Per the germline V gene, CDR1 is MNHNS and CDR2 is SASEGT. The length of the CDR3 is 13 residues. The CDR3 nucleotides are TGTGCCAGCAGTTTCGGACAGAACACTGAAGCTTTCTTT. It translates to CASSFGQNTEAFF.

A note on this clone: Compared with germline, one end of the junction differs, possibly owing to a read error. J is TRBJ1-5 and V is TRBV13; a weak D match, TRBD1 (6 bases). The CDR3 is 15 amino acids. CDR1 and CDR2 from the germline V gene are PRHDT and FYEKMQ (reference sequence). CDR3 DNA sequence: TGTGCCAGCAGCTTAGGTACAGGGACGAATCAGCCCCAGAATTTT. The encoded protein is CASSLGTGTNQPQNF.

The gene calls are TRBV7-2 and TRBJ1-1; D gene ambiguous. CDR1 and CDR2 from the germline V gene are SGHTA and FQGNSA. CDR3 length equals 12 residues. V lost 6 bases to trimming and J lost 5 bases, with 10 bases between them. CDR3 in DNA: TGTGCCAGCAGTCTAACGGGGACTGAAGCTTTCTTT. It codes for CASSLTGTEAFF.